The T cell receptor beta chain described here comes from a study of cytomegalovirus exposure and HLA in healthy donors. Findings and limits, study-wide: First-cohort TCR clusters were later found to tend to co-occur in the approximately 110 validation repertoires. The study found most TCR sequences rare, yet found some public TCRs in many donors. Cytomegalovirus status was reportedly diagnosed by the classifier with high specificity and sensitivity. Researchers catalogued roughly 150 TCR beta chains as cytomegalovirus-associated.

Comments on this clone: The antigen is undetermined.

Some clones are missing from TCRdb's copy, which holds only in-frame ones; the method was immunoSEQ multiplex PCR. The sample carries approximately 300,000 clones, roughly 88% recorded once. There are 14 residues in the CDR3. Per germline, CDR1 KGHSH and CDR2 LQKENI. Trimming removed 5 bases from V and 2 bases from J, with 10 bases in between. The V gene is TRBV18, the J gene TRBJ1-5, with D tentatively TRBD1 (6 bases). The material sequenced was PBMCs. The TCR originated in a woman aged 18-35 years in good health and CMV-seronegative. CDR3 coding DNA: TGTGCCAGCTCAGGGGGCTATGGCAATCAGCCCCAGCATTTT. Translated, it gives CASSGGYGNQPQHF.